Below, one T cell receptor (beta chain) is given with its context. The target antigen is unknown. This specimen belongs to a study of neoadjuvant anti-PD-1 for oral cavity cancer. Repertoires were generated with immunoSEQ multiplex PCR, while TCRdb's copy carries only in-frame clones and drops some. Of about 72,000 clones listed, around 83% were seen once; the top ten hold around 3.7%. Overall study results and limits: Post-nivolumab, blood T cell clonality was significantly elevated in non-responders.

Germline-derived CDR1 and CDR2 are SNHLY and FYNNEI. This CDR3 contains 19 residues. V lost 2 bases and J lost 10; bases outside the gene matches: 21. The sequence was collected from a person aged 40 to 85 with oral cavity squamous cell carcinoma. The chain is built from TRBV2 and TRBJ2-1; 9 nucleotides match TRBD2. Sample: PBMCs, taken before nivolumab (anti-PD-1) treatment. CDR3 sequence: CASSEWARLVSGGSGEQFF. The CDR3 DNA is TGTGCCAGCAGTGAATGGGCCCGCTTGGTCAGCGGGGGGTCTGGCGAGCAGTTCTTC.